Presented here are 31 T cell receptor beta chains from one specimen sequenced in a study of cytomegalovirus exposure and HLA in healthy donors. The study ran its PCR with 60 Vbeta and 13 Jbeta primers. Generated by immunoSEQ multiplex PCR, the TCRdb table keeps only in-frame clones and is missing some. The repertoire includes about 130,000 clones, 82% of them detected once, and roughly 1.2% sits in the top ten. Sequenced: PBMCs. These receptors originate from a boy aged 5-17 years in good health and CMV-seronegative.

The J gene is TRBJ2-7, the V gene TRBV27, with D tentatively TRBD2 (6 bases). V was pared by 2 bases and J by 5 bases, with 13 bases between. CDR1 MNHEY and CDR2 SMNVEV come from the germline V gene (reference sequence). There are 14 residues in the CDR3. This chain's CDR3 is CASSLPGRTHEQYF. The CDR3 coding sequence is TGTGCCAGCAGTTTACCGGGGAGGACCCACGAGCAGTACTTC.

J is TRBJ1-5 and V is TRBV30, with 10 positions matching TRBD1. The V gene end was trimmed by 2 bases and the J gene end by 7 bases; junction bases not matched to a gene: 8. This CDR3 is 15 amino acids long. CDR1 is GTSNPN and CDR2 is SVGIG in the germline V gene (reference sequence). Here the CDR3 reads CAWSLIGTGEQPQHF. The CDR3 DNA reads as TGTGCCTGGAGTCTAATAGGGACAGGGGAGCAGCCCCAGCATTTT.

The J gene is TRBJ2-6, the V gene TRBV7-9; D remains ambiguous. V lost 1 base, J lost 0 bases, and 4 bases lay in between. This CDR3 has 15 amino acids. The germline CDR1 and CDR2 sequences are SEHNR and FQNEAQ (reference sequence). The CDR3 DNA reads TGTGCCAGCAGCTTAGGCGTCTCTGGGGCCAACGTCCTGACTTTC. Residues: CASSLGVSGANVLTF.

The chain carries TRBV7-6 and TRBJ2-1; 12 bases match TRBD2. The CDR3 loop spans 15 amino acids. The ends lost 1 base at V and 7 bases at J; junction bases unmatched: 2. Germline V gene data show CDR1 as SGHVS and CDR2 as FNYEAQ. The CDR3 is CASSLGLAGVNEQFF. CDR3 bases: TGTGCCAGCAGCTTAGGACTAGCGGGAGTGAATGAGCAGTTCTTC. Filled out from reference TRBV7-6 and TRBJ2-1, the complete variable domain reads GAGVSQSPRYKVTKRGQDVALRCDPISGHVSLYWYRQALGQGPEFLTYFNYEAQQDKSGLPNDRFSAERPEGSISTLTIQRTEQRDSAMYRCASSLGLAGVNEQFFGPGTRLTVL.

The gene calls are TRBV6-1 and TRBJ1-1, with 8 positions matching TRBD1. Germline values: CDR1 MNHNS, CDR2 SASEGT. Losses at the gene ends were 6 bases for V and 1 base for J; bases not matched to a gene: 4. CDR3 length equals 14 residues. CDR3 sequence reads: CASRSQGANTEAFF. The CDR3, as DNA: TGTGCCAGCAGATCCCAGGGGGCGAACACTGAAGCTTTCTTT.

CDR3 coding DNA: TGTGCCAGCTATTCAACCGGGACATCGAACACTGAAGCTTTCTTT. Translated: CASYSTGTSNTEAFF. The chain has TRBV21-1 and TRBJ1-1; TRBD1 is the table's D call and was not checked against the DNA. TRBV21-1 is recorded as a pseudogene. The CDR3 extends over 15 amino acids.

The chain carries TRBV11-3 and TRBJ2-1; TRBD1 matches at 7 bases. J was trimmed by 3 bases and V by 0 bases; bases with no gene match: 5. CDR1 is SGHNT and CDR2 is YENEEA in the germline V gene. This CDR3 contains 16 residues. The CDR3 reads CASSLDRAGGYNEQFF. CDR3 nucleotides: TGTGCCAGCAGCTTAGATCGAGCAGGGGGCTACAATGAGCAGTTCTTC.

The gene calls are TRBV5-4 and TRBJ2-5; 7 bases match TRBD1. The J call may be faulty, since TRBJ2-7 better matches the DNA end. The CDR3 totals 12 residues. Germline-derived CDR1 and CDR2 are SGHNT and YYREEE (reference sequence). The CDR3 protein is CASSAQGDEQYF. For the CDR3, the DNA is TGTGCCAGCAGCGCCCAGGGGGACGAGCAGTACTTC.

This chain connects TRBV7-7 to TRBJ2-1, with 8 bases fitting TRBD2. The CDR3 is 15 amino acids. The V and J ends lost 0 bases and 8 bases, in that order; junction bases with no gene match: 6. Germline CDR1 SSHAT, CDR2 FNYEAQ (reference sequence). The CDR3 DNA is TGTGCCAGCAGCTTAGCTAGCGGGACCTATGATGAGCAGTTCTTC. Its protein product is CASSLASGTYDEQFF.

This clone was observed once. The J gene is TRBJ2-1, the V gene TRBV11-1, with TRBD1 matching 8 bases. Germline trimming cut 1 base from V and 7 bases from J; bases unmatched to any gene: 3. CDR1 is SGHAT, CDR2 FQDESV, per germline (reference sequence). This CDR3 is 14 amino acids long. As DNA, the CDR3 is TGTGCCAGCAGCTTAGAGGACAGGGAGAATGAGCAGTTCTTC. Protein product: CASSLEDRENEQFF.

Written as DNA, the CDR3 is TGTGCCAGCAGTTACCCTCCGGGACAGGGTTACTACGAGCAGTACTTC. This sequence encodes CASSYPPGQGYYEQYF. The chain uses TRBV6-6 and TRBJ2-7; TRBD1 matches at 9 bases. The length of the CDR3 is 16 residues. Germline-derived CDR1 and CDR2 are MNHNY and SVGAGI (reference sequence). Trimming took 2 bases from V and 3 from J; bases not matched to a gene: 8.

The chain has TRBV29-1 and TRBJ2-7; 10 bases align to TRBD1. The germline CDR1 and CDR2 sequences are SQVTM and ANQGSEA. There are 15 residues in the CDR3. The ends lost 6 bases at V and 2 bases at J; junction bases unmatched: 10. CDR3 in amino acids: CSVAPDRGLTYEQYF. In DNA, the CDR3 is TGCAGCGTCGCACCAGACAGGGGGCTAACCTACGAGCAGTACTTC.

J is TRBJ2-5 and V is TRBV4-1; 8 positions match TRBD2. V shed 0 bases and J 4 bases; nucleotides not matched to a gene: 7. This CDR3 is 16 amino acids long. Germline V lookup: CDR1 MGHRA, CDR2 YSYEKL. The CDR3 bases are TGCGCCAGCAGCCAAGAATACAGCGGGAGAGTAGAGACCCAGTACTTC. Residues: CASSQEYSGRVETQYF.

The V call is TRBV5-1, the J call TRBJ2-3; 11 positions match TRBD2. There are 15 residues in the CDR3. The germline V gene encodes CDR1 SGHRS and CDR2 YFSETQ. The J segment lost 3 bases and the V segment lost 4 bases, leaving 4 bases of the junction unmatched. The CDR3 here is CASSVTSGSTDTQYF. CDR3 coding DNA: TGCGCCAGCAGCGTCACTAGCGGGAGTACAGATACGCAGTATTTT.

The chain combines TRBV4-2 with TRBJ1-1, with 8 bases that match TRBD1. Germline assignment: CDR1 LGHNA and CDR2 YNFKEQ. The CDR3 length is 18 residues. J lost 0 bases, V lost 4 bases, and 13 bases had no gene match. DNA of the CDR3: TGTGCCAGCAGCCCCTCCCAGGGGGCAAAGGGCTTGAACACTGAAGCTTTCTTT. Translating gives CASSPSQGAKGLNTEAFF.

This chain links TRBV6-6 with TRBJ2-2, with 9 bases that match TRBD1. Germline CDR1 MNHNY, CDR2 SVGAGI (reference sequence). V dropped 6 bases and J dropped 4; count of bases not matched to a gene: 6. The CDR3 spans 15 residues. The CDR3 coding sequence is TGTGCCAGCAGCACAGGGGGCTCGAGCACCGGGGAGCTGTTTTTT. This codes for CASSTGGSSTGELFF.

V usage is TRBV11-2 and J usage is TRBJ2-4; a possible D gene is TRBD2 (7 bases). Germline values: CDR1 SGHAT, CDR2 FQNNGV. There are 12 residues in the CDR3. V was shortened by 8 bases and J by 6 bases, with 11 bases between the two germline ends. The CDR3 DNA reads TGTGCCAGCGAGGGGGGGGTAAACATTCAGTACTTC. Protein sequence: CASEGGVNIQYF. The full variable domain, its missing parts supplied by reference TRBV11-2 and TRBJ2-4, is EAGVAQSPRYKIIEKRQSVAFWCNPISGHATLYWYQQILGQGPKLLIQFQNNGVVDDSQLPKDRFSAERLKGVDSTLKIQPAKLEDSAVYLCASEGGVNIQYFGAGTRLSVL.

This clone was detected a few times. Here the CDR3 reads CASEVYTHGEQYF. The CDR3 DNA sequence: TGTGCCAGCGAAGTATACACCCACGGGGAGCAGTACTTC. The chain combines TRBV11-2 with TRBJ2-7; D is unclear. Germline loops: CDR1 SGHAT, CDR2 FQNNGV. The V end lost 8 bases, the J end lost 7 bases, and 18 bases lay between the germline ends. The CDR3 extends over 13 amino acids.

The chain is built from TRBV4-1 and TRBJ2-7, with 13 bases aligning to TRBD2. The CDR3 spans 15 residues. J lost 3 bases, V lost 4 bases, and 3 bases had no gene match. Germline lookup yields CDR1 MGHRA and CDR2 YSYEKL. The CDR3 DNA reads as TGCGCCAGCAGCCGAGGACTAGCGGGAGTCTACGAGCAGTACTTC. Protein: CASSRGLAGVYEQYF.

The V gene is TRBV30, the J gene TRBJ2-1; 10 nucleotides agree with TRBD2. J gave up 4 bases and V 5 bases, and 8 bases lay outside the gene matches. The germline CDR1 and CDR2 sequences are GTSNPN and SVGIG (reference sequence). The CDR3 has 15 residues. This chain's CDR3 is CAWAGLAGVYNEQFF. Here the CDR3 DNA reads TGTGCCTGGGCCGGGCTAGCGGGGGTTTACAATGAGCAGTTCTTC.

The chain links TRBV27 to TRBJ2-7; tentatively, D is TRBD2 (6 bases). The germline gives CDR1 MNHEY, CDR2 SMNVEV (reference sequence). The CDR3 totals 12 residues. Trimming took 6 bases from V and 3 from J, leaving 9 bases between them. The CDR3 loop is CASSSGGYEQYF. In nucleotides, the CDR3 is TGTGCCAGCAGCTCCGGGGGCTACGAGCAGTACTTC.

The chain recombines TRBV9 with TRBJ2-7, with D possibly being TRBD2 (6 bases). The CDR3 consists of 15 residues. Germline loops: CDR1 SGDLS, CDR2 YYNGEE. The ends were cut back, 3 bases at V and 3 bases at J, with 16 bases in the middle. The CDR3 spells CASSALRGTYYEQYF. CDR3 DNA sequence: TGTGCCAGCAGCGCTCTCCGTGGGACTTACTACGAGCAGTACTTC.

The chain employs TRBV19 and TRBJ1-4; D is possibly TRBD1 (6 bases). Germline assignment: CDR1 LNHDA and CDR2 SQIVND (reference sequence). This CDR3 region has 15 residues. V was clipped by 3 bases and J by 7 bases, with 15 bases between them. CDR3 region: CASSIIGQGGEKLFF. The CDR3 DNA follows: TGTGCCAGTAGTATCATCGGCCAAGGGGGTGAAAAACTGTTTTTT.

This clone has a handful of counts. V is TRBV5-8 and J is TRBJ2-7, with a weak D call TRBD2 (5 bases). From germline, CDR1 is SGHTS and CDR2 YDEGEE. V lost 7 bases to trimming and J lost 3 bases, with 8 bases between them. This CDR3 contains 11 residues. The CDR3 DNA is TGTGCCAGCGGCAGCGGCTACGAGCAGTACTTC. As protein: CASGSGYEQYF.

V is TRBV4-1 and J is TRBJ2-5; the match to TRBD2 covers 7 bases. The end of the DNA aligns better with TRBJ2-7, so the J call may be wrong. The V gene's germline CDR1 is MGHRA and CDR2 YSYEKL. The CDR3 totals 12 residues. CDR3 DNA sequence: TGCGCCAGCCCTAGCGGCCCCTACGAGCAGTACTTC. It yields the protein CASPSGPYEQYF.

The rearrangement joins TRBV15 to TRBJ2-3; 13 bases match TRBD2. V lost 6 bases to trimming and J lost 4 bases; unmatched junction nucleotides: 10. This CDR3 has 17 amino acids. Germline V gives CDR1 LNHNV, CDR2 YYDKDF (reference sequence). The chain's CDR3 is CATSSPGLAGRADTQYF. The CDR3 DNA reads TGTGCCACCAGTTCGCCGGGACTAGCGGGAAGGGCAGATACGCAGTATTTT.

This sequence joins TRBV29-1 and TRBJ2-7, with 8 bases aligning to TRBD1. Trimming removed 5 bases from V and 4 bases from J; junction bases left unmatched: 7. This CDR3 contains 13 residues. Germline V CDR1 and CDR2: SQVTM, ANQGSEA. The CDR3 bases are TGCAGCGTTAAACCGGACAGGGTATACGAGCAGTACTTC. Translation gives CSVKPDRVYEQYF.

The rearrangement uses TRBV2 and TRBJ1-2; perhaps TRBD1 as D (6 bases). V shed 6 bases and J shed 7 bases, with 15 bases lying between them. This CDR3 has 13 amino acids. Germline V gene lookup returns CDR1 SNHLY and CDR2 FYNNEI. CDR3 sequence (DNA): TGTGCCAGCAGATGGCAGGGGCCGGGTGGCTACACCTTC. Its translation is CASRWQGPGGYTF.

This sequence joins TRBV7-9 and TRBJ2-5; 9 bases are a match to TRBD1. J was trimmed by 1 base and V by 1 base; bases with no gene match: 7. The V gene's germline CDR1 is SEHNR and CDR2 FQNEAQ (reference sequence). The CDR3 is 17 amino acids. CDR3 sequence reads: CASSLGGDRVSQETQYF. The CDR3 DNA reads as TGTGCCAGCAGCTTAGGTGGGGACAGGGTATCCCAAGAGACCCAGTACTTC.

This sequence joins TRBV7-3 and TRBJ1-1; D is unresolved. The ends were cut back, 2 bases at V and 0 bases at J, with 7 bases in the middle. Germline V gene data show CDR1 as SGHTA and CDR2 as FQGTGA. The CDR3 sequence is 14 residues long. CDR3 DNA: TGTGCCAGCAGCTTAGCGGGGATGAACACTGAAGCTTTCTTT. It yields the protein CASSLAGMNTEAFF.

V is TRBV2 and J is TRBJ1-5; the match to TRBD1 covers 10 bases. The CDR3 consists of 17 residues. V gave up 6 bases and J gave up 2 bases; unmatched junction bases: 10. CDR1 and CDR2 from the germline V gene are SNHLY and FYNNEI. The CDR3 reads CASRGQGPGFGNQPQHF. In nucleotides, the CDR3 is TGTGCCAGCAGGGGACAGGGGCCCGGATTCGGCAATCAGCCCCAGCATTTT.